A selection of T cell receptor beta chains follows, all from one sample in a study of identical twins. TCRdb used MiXCR to reprocess the 5' RACE reads, holding one entry per CDR3 protein. The sample records around 250,000 distinct CDR3 sequences, about 9% being singletons. These data also featured in a second study, about yellow fever vaccine responses in identical twins.

The sequenced sample consisted of CD8+ T cells sorted from blood. The receptors originated from a woman between 18 and 29 years old in good health. Both conserved end residues are trimmed from each CDR3. D genes are given only for firm matches.

v_call	j_call	d_call	cdr3_aa
TRBV5-1	TRBJ2-1	.	ASSSVGNEQF
TRBV29-1	TRBJ2-7	.	SVEDRLLGREYEQY
TRBV24-1	TRBJ2-2	TRBD2	ATSDVGLVGAGELF
TRBV7-3	TRBJ2-3	TRBD2	ASSLLVRGDTQY
TRBV21-1	TRBJ1-6	.	ASSKLGGSPLH
TRBV12-3/TRBV12-4	TRBJ2-7	.	ASSLRGTYEQY
TRBV12-3/TRBV12-4	TRBJ2-7	TRBD1	ASSFYRQGGEY
TRBV12-3/TRBV12-4	TRBJ2-6	TRBD1	ASRVRDRVTGANVLT
TRBV4-1	TRBJ2-5	TRBD2	ASSQDWRGGEETQY
TRBV6-2/TRBV6-3	TRBJ2-7	.	ASSYLESLFYEQY
TRBV29-1	TRBJ1-2	TRBD1	SVATGQDQGYGYT
TRBV5-1	TRBJ2-6	TRBD1	ASSLSGQGSSGANVLT
TRBV27	TRBJ1-1	.	ASSLSPNTEAF
TRBV7-2	TRBJ2-3	TRBD1	ASSSRDRNTDTQY
TRBV6-2/TRBV6-3	TRBJ2-2	.	ASSYSGGNTGELF
TRBV6-2/TRBV6-3	TRBJ2-3	TRBD2	ASSPLAGVQDTQY
TRBV5-5	TRBJ2-5	TRBD1	ASSFTGALETQY
TRBV27	TRBJ2-7	TRBD1	ASGKTGQAQQY
TRBV7-9	TRBJ2-7	TRBD2	ASSSPAGGYEQY
TRBV29-1	TRBJ2-7	.	SVRGREQY
TRBV4-1	TRBJ2-1	TRBD2	ASSQDRGLAGGIDEQF
TRBV27	TRBJ2-5	.	ASSLSGGTQY
TRBV14	TRBJ2-2	TRBD1	ASSPRTGGFPGELF
TRBV7-6	TRBJ2-5	.	ASSFPDGGKETQY
TRBV6-2/TRBV6-3	TRBJ2-1	TRBD2	ASTFAVAGNNEQF
TRBV20-1	TRBJ2-7	TRBD2	SASRTSGGPPREQY
TRBV11-2	TRBJ2-1	.	ASSEGAGYNEQF